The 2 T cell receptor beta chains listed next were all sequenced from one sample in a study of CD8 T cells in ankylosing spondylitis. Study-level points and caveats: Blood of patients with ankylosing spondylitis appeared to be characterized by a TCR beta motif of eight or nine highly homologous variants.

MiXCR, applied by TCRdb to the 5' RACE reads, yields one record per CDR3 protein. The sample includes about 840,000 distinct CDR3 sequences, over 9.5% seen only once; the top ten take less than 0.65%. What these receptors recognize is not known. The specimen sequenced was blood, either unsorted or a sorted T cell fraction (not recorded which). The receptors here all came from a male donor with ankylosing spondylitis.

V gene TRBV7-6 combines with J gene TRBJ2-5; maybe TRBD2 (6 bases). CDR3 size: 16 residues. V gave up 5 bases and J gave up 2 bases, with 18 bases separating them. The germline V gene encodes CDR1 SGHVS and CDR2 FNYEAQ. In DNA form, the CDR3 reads TGTGCCAGCAGCGCCACCGGGGGTATGGTTCAAGAGACCCAGTACTTC. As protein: CASSATGGMVQETQYF.

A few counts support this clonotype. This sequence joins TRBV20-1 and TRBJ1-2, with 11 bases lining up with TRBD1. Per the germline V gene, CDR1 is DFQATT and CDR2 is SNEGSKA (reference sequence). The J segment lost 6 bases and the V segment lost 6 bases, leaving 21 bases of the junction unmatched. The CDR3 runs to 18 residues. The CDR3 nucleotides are TGCAGTGCCCACTTACCCCCGGGGACAGGGGGGATTTCGGATGGCTACACCTTC. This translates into CSAHLPPGTGGISDGYTF.